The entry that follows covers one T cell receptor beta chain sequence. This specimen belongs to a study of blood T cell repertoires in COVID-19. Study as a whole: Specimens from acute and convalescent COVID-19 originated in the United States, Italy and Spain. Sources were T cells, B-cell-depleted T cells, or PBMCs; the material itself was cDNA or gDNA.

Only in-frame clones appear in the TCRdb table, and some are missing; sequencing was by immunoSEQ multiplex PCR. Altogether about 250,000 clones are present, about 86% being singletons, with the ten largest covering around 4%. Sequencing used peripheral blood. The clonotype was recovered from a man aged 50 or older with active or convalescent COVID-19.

CDR3 nucleotide sequence: TGTGCCAGTAGGGGTAGCGGGGGGGAGTACAATGAGCAGTTCTTC. This sequence encodes CASRGSGGEYNEQFF. The chain recombines TRBV19 with TRBJ2-1; 11 bases align to TRBD2. This CDR3 is 15 amino acids long. Germline V gives CDR1 LNHDA, CDR2 SQIVND (reference sequence). V gave up 6 bases and J gave up 4 bases; unmatched junction bases: 5.